Given below is one TCR beta chain in context. The antigen it binds to is not known. No much larger clonotype is one base removed from it; base qualities were not supplied. This record belongs to a study of Graves' ophthalmopathy and Graves' hyperthyroidism (dated by TCRdb to between 2018 and 2020). As for the study more broadly: Stable hyperthyroidism was defined as no progression to ophthalmopathy within 18 months of follow-up. To tell Graves' ophthalmopathy apart from Graves' hyperthyroidism, and to predict which patients would progress to ophthalmopathy, the study relied on TCR beta repertoire signatures. In total, around 130 blood samples were TCR-sequenced: 43 ophthalmopathy, roughly 77 hyperthyroidism and around 17 hyperthyroidism-to-ophthalmopathy patients. To explore V-J signatures that distinguish ophthalmopathy from hyperthyroidism, a discovery set of more than 90 patients was enrolled, made up of around 40 with ophthalmopathy and some 60 with stable hyperthyroidism. An independent validation cohort was composed of approximately 18 hyperthyroidism patients and about 17 patients who later progressed from hyperthyroidism to ophthalmopathy. In over 5 hyperthyroidism patients, the T-cell repertoires found in thyroid tissue were compared with those found in blood. Following sample collection, hyperthyroidism patients were given methimazole at a starting dose of 30 mg daily, and ophthalmopathy patients were given high-dose intravenous methylprednisolone. The research as a whole found: In validation, the model predicted ophthalmopathy progression with about 70% sensitivity and 72.22% specificity; 12 predicted patients were CT-confirmed with GO in a median of approximately 6.5 months. In cross-validation, the 13-signature model distinguished ophthalmopathy from stable hyperthyroidism with 85% to 90% sensitivity and about 84% specificity, and in the test set the corresponding values were around 78% and 73%. No statistical method was used to set the sample size in advance, and the investigators knew which group each participant was assigned to. Most expanded thyroid clonotypes with frequency above 0.001 were also detected in blood, suggesting blood repertoires may reflect the thyroid immune response.

The CDR3 sequence holds 19 residues, the cysteine and phenylalanine included. The entry retains the CDR3 DNA only, 57 bases that are in frame from base 1. Taken from the germline V gene, the CDR1 and CDR2 loops are MGHDK and SYGVNS. The V end gives up 5 bases and the J end 1 base, leaving 17 bases in the junction not matched to a gene. Patients with hyperthyroidism were aged 18 to 65 years, had been newly diagnosed, and had a disease duration of less than 2 months. Patients with other autoimmune diseases, uncontrolled infections, pregnancy or lactation were excluded from the study. Clinical symptoms, serum thyroxine, TRAb, thyroid ultrasound and orbital computed tomography formed the basis of the diagnosis. Total RNA was extracted using Trizol reagent, and RNA quality was checked on an Agilent 2100 Bioanalyzer. For repertoire sequencing, the TCR beta CDR3 regions were amplified from RNA transcripts. HTBI primers and the Qiagen OneStep RT-PCR kit were used in a first-round RT-PCR, which was followed by a second-round multiplex PCR, size selection and purification. Sequencing of the libraries was carried out on an Illumina HiSeq2000 in paired-end mode with 100 bp reads. As for the original processing: Reads were processed with SOAPnuke, discarding reads with adapters, uncalled bases, mean Phred below 15, or no exact constant-primer or identifier match. COPE v1.2.5 was used to merge the high-quality paired reads. Each unique nucleotide sequence was treated as a clonotype, and MiTCR v1.1 was used to align the clonotypes to the IMGT TRB V, D and J references. Only V-J combinations with frequency above 0.0001 were analysed, covering 99% to 99.2% of repertoires. For each V-J combination, a TCR clonal expansion and chaos score was defined as F50 clonal expansion divided by the chaos observed in the TCRdist matrix. Welch's t-statistics and random forest were used to reduce features to about 14 V-J combinations, which were fed into a naive Bayes classifier. The similarity between thyroid and blood repertoires was quantified using the Morisita-Horn index. TCRdb trimmed the raw reads at Q25, called clones with MiXCR and kept productive beta chains. Each entry is one CDR3 protein sequence, shown with its most common DNA and genes. The authors' filters were not applied to this entry. For this sample the table gives about 1.1 million distinct CDR3 sequences, of which less than 45% were detected only once. 11% of the sample comes from the top ten.

This clonotype was sampled from an adult man with Graves' hyperthyroidism. Sequencing input: peripheral blood or thyroid tissue (not recorded which). The chain is encoded by TRBV25-1 joined to TRBJ1-1; 9 bases in the middle match TRBD1. The sequenced DNA is TGTGCCAGCAGTTGGTACAGGGGGCGAAGGACGCAAGGGAACACTGAAGCTTTCTTT. The translation is CASSWYRGRRTQGNTEAFF.